This is a list of T cell receptor beta chains from one sample in a study of shared clonotypes between healthy human individuals. Profiled with immunoSEQ multiplex PCR; TCRdb holds only in-frame clones, not every one. The sample consists of roughly 500,000 clones, 78% of them appearing once. Sequencing used PBMCs. The receptors were gathered from a woman aged 35 to 49 in good health. Some clones in this sample may be carry-over from other donors' samples. The CDR3 runs from the conserved cysteine through the conserved F or W. The order of the fields is J gene, clone size, D gene, V gene, CDR3 DNA, CDR3 protein. A D gene is named only where the DNA matches it firmly. Rows give clone size only sometimes, using once, few, many, or a class for an expanded clone.

J: TRBJ2-5
size: NA
D: NA
V: TRBV20-1
DNA: TGCAGTGCTAGGTTGCAAGAGACCCAGTACTTC
CDR3: CSARLQETQYF

J: TRBJ2-1
size: NA
D: NA
V: TRBV18
DNA: TGTGCCAGCTCACCACAGTGGCGGGAAGTCCACAATGAGCAGTTCTTC
CDR3: CASSPQWREVHNEQFF

J: TRBJ2-5
size: once
D: NA
V: TRBV28
DNA: TGTGCCAGCAGTTTAACAGAGAGCAGGGAGACCCAGTACTTC
CDR3: CASSLTESRETQYF

J: TRBJ1-1
size: few
D: TRBD1
V: TRBV6-4
DNA: TGTGCCAGCAGTGAACACAGGGGCACTGAAGCTTTCTTT
CDR3: CASSEHRGTEAFF

J: TRBJ2-1
size: NA
D: TRBD2
V: TRBV15
DNA: TGTGCCACCGGGAGGGCCCGTTACAATGAGCAGTTCTTC
CDR3: CATGRARYNEQFF

J: TRBJ2-7
size: NA
D: NA
V: TRBV7-6
DNA: TGTGCCAGCAGCTCTTGGAACGAGCAGTACTTC
CDR3: CASSSWNEQYF

J: TRBJ1-2
size: NA
D: NA
V: TRBV5-1
DNA: TGCGCCAGCAGCTCGACAGCTTCCGACTATGGCTACACCTTC
CDR3: CASSSTASDYGYTF

J: TRBJ2-3
size: few
D: NA
V: TRBV15
DNA: TGTGCCACCAGTCTCCAAAGCGGGACAGATACGCAGTATTTT
CDR3: CATSLQSGTDTQYF

J: TRBJ2-6
size: NA
D: NA
V: TRBV6-5
DNA: TGTGCCAGCAGTTTAGCGGCGGGAAGCGGGGCCAACGTCCTGACTTTC
CDR3: CASSLAAGSGANVLTF

J: TRBJ2-1
size: NA
D: TRBD2
V: TRBV2
DNA: TGTGCCAGCAATAGCCTAGCGGGAGCCAATGAGCAGTTCTTC
CDR3: CASNSLAGANEQFF

J: TRBJ1-4
size: NA
D: NA
V: TRBV30
DNA: TGTGCCTGGAACCCTTGGGCAGCTGCAACTAATGAAAAACTGTTTTTT
CDR3: CAWNPWAAATNEKLFF

J: TRBJ1-1
size: few
D: NA
V: TRBV6-6
DNA: TGTGCCAGCAGTTACTCCTCACAGGGCGGGAGAACTGAAGCTTTCTTT
CDR3: CASSYSSQGGRTEAFF

J: TRBJ2-1
size: NA
D: NA
V: TRBV9
DNA: TGTGCCAGCAGCGTAGGGGTGGGGGACTGGGCTTCCAATGAGCAGTTCTTC
CDR3: CASSVGVGDWASNEQFF

J: TRBJ1-3
size: few
D: NA
V: TRBV27
DNA: TGTGCCAGCAGTTTCGCGGGAACTGGAAACACCATATATTTT
CDR3: CASSFAGTGNTIYF

J: TRBJ1-4
size: NA
D: NA
V: TRBV18
DNA: TGTGCAAGCCGCCCCCGGGGGACTAATGAAAAACTGTTTTTT
CDR3: CASRPRGTNEKLFF

J: TRBJ2-3
size: NA
D: NA
V: TRBV7-6
DNA: TGTGCCAGCAGCCCCGCCGTGGGCGATACGCAGTATTTT
CDR3: CASSPAVGDTQYF

J: TRBJ2-7
size: NA
D: TRBD1
V: TRBV18
DNA: TGTGCCAGCTCACCGGGGACAGGTACCACCTACGAGCAGTACTTC
CDR3: CASSPGTGTTYEQYF

J: TRBJ2-1
size: NA
D: NA
V: TRBV7-9
DNA: TGTGCCAGCCACGAGGGGGACTCGCCGATGAGAGAGCAGTTCTTC
CDR3: CASHEGDSPMREQFF

J: TRBJ1-1
size: NA
D: TRBD1
V: TRBV6-1
DNA: TGTGCCAGCATCGGGACAGGGGCGGACACTGAAGCTTTCTTT
CDR3: CASIGTGADTEAFF

J: TRBJ2-3
size: NA
D: TRBD2
V: TRBV4-3
DNA: TGCGCCAGCAGCCAAGCCCCCCAGGGAGCGGGAGGTCCAGATACGCAGTATTTT
CDR3: CASSQAPQGAGGPDTQYF

J: TRBJ2-5
size: NA
D: TRBD1
V: TRBV6-1
DNA: TGTGCCAGCAGCCTTACAGGGGGCACGGGTGAGACCCAGTACTTC
CDR3: CASSLTGGTGETQYF

J: TRBJ2-7
size: NA
D: NA
V: TRBV5-4
DNA: TGTGCCAGCAGCCCACAGTTCGGGACCTACGAGCAGTACTTC
CDR3: CASSPQFGTYEQYF

J: TRBJ2-1
size: NA
D: TRBD2
V: TRBV4-1
DNA: TGCGCCAGCAGCCAACCACTGAGCGGGAGGGCCAGGAATGAGCAGTTCTTC
CDR3: CASSQPLSGRARNEQFF

J: TRBJ1-2
size: NA
D: TRBD1
V: TRBV27
DNA: TGTGCCAGCAGCACTACAGGGGTCTATGGCTACACCTTC
CDR3: CASSTTGVYGYTF

J: TRBJ1-5
size: NA
D: TRBD1
V: TRBV11-2
DNA: TGTGCCAGCAGCTTGAACAGGGGTGGCAATCAGCCCCAGCATTTT
CDR3: CASSLNRGGNQPQHF

J: TRBJ2-7
size: NA
D: TRBD1
V: TRBV27
DNA: TGTGCCAGCAGTTTACTAGGACAGGGCTACGAGCAGTACTTC
CDR3: CASSLLGQGYEQYF

J: TRBJ2-3
size: NA
D: NA
V: TRBV4-3
DNA: TGCGCCAGCAGCCAAGAGATGGGTAGAGGTCATTCGCAGTATTTT
CDR3: CASSQEMGRGHSQYF

J: TRBJ2-7
size: NA
D: NA
V: TRBV6-5
DNA: TGTGCCAGCAGTTACGGCAGGGGCGGCGAGCAGTACTTC
CDR3: CASSYGRGGEQYF

J: TRBJ2-7
size: NA
D: NA
V: TRBV28
DNA: TGTGCCAGCAGTTTAGAGTTCGGGCAGGGCAGCGGCGAGCAGTACTTC
CDR3: CASSLEFGQGSGEQYF

J: TRBJ1-3
size: NA
D: NA
V: TRBV2
DNA: TGTGCCAGCAAAATCGGCTCTGGAAACACCATATATTTT
CDR3: CASKIGSGNTIYF

J: TRBJ1-2
size: NA
D: TRBD1
V: TRBV2
DNA: TGTGCCAGCAGATATGGACAGGGTGGCCGAGGCTACACCTTC
CDR3: CASRYGQGGRGYTF

J: TRBJ2-7
size: NA
D: TRBD2
V: TRBV28
DNA: TGTGCCAGCAGCGCCCCCGGGACACAGACTAGCGGTGTGGGGGAGCAGTACTTC
CDR3: CASSAPGTQTSGVGEQYF

J: TRBJ1-2
size: NA
D: NA
V: TRBV6-5
DNA: TGTGCCAGCAGCTCCCTCCGGGACTATGGCTACACCTTC
CDR3: CASSSLRDYGYTF

J: TRBJ2-2
size: NA
D: NA
V: TRBV29-1
DNA: TGCAGCGTTGAGAGGCGGTCGAACACCGGGGAGCTGTTTTTT
CDR3: CSVERRSNTGELFF

J: TRBJ2-1
size: NA
D: TRBD1
V: TRBV27
DNA: TGTGCCAGCAGTTCATTCTTACAGGGGAGCTACAATGAGCAGTTCTTC
CDR3: CASSSFLQGSYNEQFF

J: TRBJ2-1
size: NA
D: NA
V: TRBV5-4
DNA: TGTGCCAGCAGCTTCGGGGTCTATGAGCAGTTCTTC
CDR3: CASSFGVYEQFF

J: TRBJ2-3
size: NA
D: NA
V: TRBV6-6
DNA: TGTGCCAGCAGTTACTTGTTTGGCGATACGCAGTATTTT
CDR3: CASSYLFGDTQYF

J: TRBJ2-1
size: NA
D: TRBD2
V: TRBV6-5
DNA: TGTGCCAGCAGTTCATTGCGGCGGGAGGAGGCCAATGAGCAGTTCTTC
CDR3: CASSSLRREEANEQFF

J: TRBJ2-3
size: NA
D: TRBD2
V: TRBV7-7
DNA: TGTGCTAGCAGCTTGGGCGGGAGGCTCACAGATACGCAGTATTTT
CDR3: CASSLGGRLTDTQYF

J: TRBJ2-7
size: NA
D: NA
V: TRBV28
DNA: TGTGCCAGCAGGCTCAATGGCGTTGGGAGGAGTTACGAGCAGTACTTC
CDR3: CASRLNGVGRSYEQYF

J: TRBJ2-7
size: few
D: NA
V: TRBV25-1
DNA: TGTGCCAGCAGGCCTGCGGGGTTCTCCTACGAGCAGTACTTC
CDR3: CASRPAGFSYEQYF

J: TRBJ2-3
size: NA
D: TRBD2
V: TRBV5-4
DNA: TGTGCCAGCAGCTTGCTACTAGCGGGAGGAGGCACAGATACGCAGTATTTT
CDR3: CASSLLLAGGGTDTQYF

J: TRBJ2-2
size: NA
D: TRBD1
V: TRBV28
DNA: TGTGCCAGCTCCCCGTCACATGGACAGGGGAACACCGGGGAGCTGTTTTTT
CDR3: CASSPSHGQGNTGELFF

J: TRBJ2-7
size: few
D: NA
V: TRBV28
DNA: TGTGCCAGCAGTTTAGCGGCCTACGAGCAGTACTTC
CDR3: CASSLAAYEQYF